These T cell receptor beta chains were read from a single sample in a study of PD-L1 blockade in urothelial cancer. TCRdb's table, derived via immunoSEQ multiplex PCR, lists solely in-frame clones and lacks some. The sample yields around 100,000 clones, around 82% seen once. The sequences come from PBMCs, collected around atezolizumab (anti-PD-L1) treatment. The receptor source for this set is a man over 45 with urothelial cancer. Each CDR3 is given with its conserved first and last residue. The D gene is left open where the match is weak. Rows may omit the clone size; those that give it use once, few, many or a size class.

clone size	V gene	J gene	D gene	CDR3 protein	CDR3 DNA
.	TRBV28	TRBJ1-1	.	CASSLSKGLFTEAFF	TGTGCCAGCAGTTTATCGAAGGGGTTGTTCACTGAAGCTTTCTTT
.	TRBV28	TRBJ2-2	TRBD2	CASNGGALDTGELFF	TGTGCCAGCAACGGGGGGGCGCTTGACACCGGGGAGCTGTTTTTT
once	TRBV6-5	TRBJ1-4	TRBD1	CASAGGMGGEKLFF	TGTGCCAGTGCAGGGGGGATGGGAGGTGAAAAACTGTTTTTT
.	TRBV29-1	TRBJ1-1	.	CSTRWGTEAFF	TGCAGCACTAGGTGGGGCACTGAAGCTTTCTTT
.	TRBV28	TRBJ2-7	TRBD2	CASTPRGGRNDEQYF	TGTGCCAGCACACCAAGGGGCGGGAGAAACGACGAGCAGTACTTC
.	TRBV20-1	TRBJ2-7	.	CSASGEQYF	TGCAGTGCTAGCGGGGAGCAGTACTTC
.	TRBV5-1	TRBJ1-4	TRBD1	CASSEAQGGLGEKLFF	TGCGCCAGCAGCGAGGCCCAGGGGGGATTAGGTGAAAAACTGTTTTTT
once	TRBV2	TRBJ1-5	TRBD1	CASARDRVNQPQHF	TGTGCCAGTGCCCGGGACAGGGTCAATCAGCCCCAGCATTTT
.	TRBV25-1	TRBJ2-1	TRBD1	CASRGSGQGINEQFF	TGTGCCAGCAGGGGGTCGGGACAGGGTATCAATGAGCAGTTCTTC
.	TRBV5-1	TRBJ1-3	TRBD1	CASSHGQVSGNTIYF	TGCGCCAGCAGCCACGGACAGGTTTCTGGAAACACCATATATTTT
.	TRBV11-2	TRBJ1-1	TRBD1	CASSFGTGNTEAFF	TGTGCCAGCAGCTTCGGGACAGGGAACACTGAAGCTTTCTTT
.	TRBV4-2	TRBJ2-1	.	CASSQSLSSYNEQFF	TGTGCCAGCAGCCAATCTTTGAGCTCCTACAATGAGCAGTTCTTC
once	TRBV6-5	TRBJ2-7	TRBD2	CASTSGSLSHEQYF	TGTGCCAGCACTAGCGGGAGTCTGTCGCACGAGCAGTACTTC
.	TRBV4-2	TRBJ2-3	.	CASSQGRVWADTQYF	TGTGCCAGCAGCCAAGGCCGGGTCTGGGCAGATACGCAGTATTTT
.	TRBV27	TRBJ1-2	.	CASSLSIQGNGYGYTF	TGTGCCAGCAGTTTATCGATTCAGGGGAACGGCTATGGCTACACCTTC
.	TRBV6-1	TRBJ1-1	.	CASSPTGKRTEAFF	TGTGCCAGCAGTCCAACAGGGAAGAGGACTGAAGCTTTCTTT
.	TRBV4-1	TRBJ2-1	.	CASSQDSSGSSYNEQFF	TGCGCCAGCAGCCAAGACAGTAGCGGAAGCTCCTACAATGAGCAGTTCTTC
.	TRBV5-6	TRBJ2-1	.	CASSRDRRAEQFF	TGTGCCAGCAGCAGAGATCGGCGGGCTGAGCAGTTCTTC
once	TRBV16	TRBJ1-4	.	CASTLMGREKLFF	TGTGCCAGCACCCTAATGGGCAGGGAAAAACTGTTTTTT
once	TRBV18	TRBJ1-4	.	CASSDRSEVATNEKLFF	TGTGCCAGCTCCGACCGTTCGGAGGTTGCAACTAATGAAAAACTGTTTTTT
.	TRBV9	TRBJ1-5	.	CASSVQGTWDQPQHF	TGTGCCAGCAGCGTACAGGGGACCTGGGATCAGCCCCAGCATTTT
.	TRBV4-1	TRBJ1-6	TRBD1	CASSQPGQYNSPLHF	TGCGCCAGCAGCCAACCGGGACAGTATAATTCACCCCTCCACTTT
.	TRBV6-5	TRBJ1-2	TRBD1	CASTLRQGVYGYTF	TGTGCCAGCACCCTAAGACAGGGGGTTTATGGCTACACCTTC
.	TRBV28	TRBJ1-4	.	CASSLSRTAPYEKLFF	TGTGCCAGCAGTTTATCGCGTACCGCACCTTATGAAAAACTGTTTTTT
.	TRBV28	TRBJ1-5	.	CASSSSGPNQPQHF	TGTGCCAGCAGTTCATCAGGTCCCAATCAGCCCCAGCATTTT
.	TRBV15	TRBJ1-4	.	CATSRDLGRDEKLFF	TGTGCCACCAGCAGAGATCTCGGTAGAGATGAAAAACTGTTTTTT
.	TRBV28	TRBJ2-7	TRBD2	CASRPRGTSGILYEQYF	TGTGCCAGCAGACCTAGAGGGACTAGCGGGATTCTGTACGAGCAGTACTTC
once	TRBV30	TRBJ2-7	.	CAWRASNSYEQYF	TGTGCCTGGAGGGCTAGCAATTCCTACGAGCAGTACTTC
few	TRBV27	TRBJ2-7	.	CASSFVGHEQYF	TGTGCCAGCAGTTTCGTGGGCCACGAGCAGTACTTC
once	TRBV7-2	TRBJ2-7	.	CASSPPGVYEQYF	TGTGCCAGCAGCCCCCCCGGGGTCTACGAGCAGTACTTC
few	TRBV27	TRBJ2-2	.	CASLGRAGTGELFF	TGTGCCAGCCTGGGAAGGGCGGGCACCGGGGAGCTGTTTTTT
once	TRBV27	TRBJ1-1	TRBD1	CASKGQGAMAFF	TGTGCCAGCAAGGGACAGGGGGCGATGGCTTTCTTT
.	TRBV6-6	TRBJ2-1	TRBD1	CASSRGTGPNNEQFF	TGTGCCAGCAGCCGGGGGACAGGGCCAAATAATGAGCAGTTCTTC
.	TRBV27	TRBJ1-1	.	CASSVQVNTEAFF	TGTGCCAGCAGTGTACAGGTGAACACTGAAGCTTTCTTT
.	TRBV2	TRBJ1-5	.	CASTGFSNQPQHF	TGTGCCAGCACGGGTTTCAGCAATCAGCCCCAGCATTTT
.	TRBV14	TRBJ2-1	.	CASSHRGYYNEQFF	TGTGCCAGCAGCCATAGGGGCTACTACAATGAGCAGTTCTTC
once	TRBV29-1	TRBJ2-1	.	CSVVVWTNEQFF	TGCAGCGTTGTAGTTTGGACTAATGAGCAGTTCTTC
.	TRBV19	TRBJ2-2	.	CASLPWGATGELFF	TGTGCCAGTCTCCCGTGGGGAGCAACCGGGGAGCTGTTTTTT